The following is a T cell receptor beta chain sequence with its context. This record comes from a study of blood T cell repertoires in COVID-19. In the authors' workflow: Amplified reference gene primers provided the basis for estimating nucleated cell counts. Profiled with immunoSEQ multiplex PCR; TCRdb holds only in-frame clones, not every one. V and J calls and clone size come straight from that table; D and trimming were deduced from the DNA. The table records some 180,000 clones, roughly 80% of them present only once. Trimming shortened V by 4 bases and J by 2 bases, and 7 bases separated the two germline ends. Germline V lookup: CDR1 SGHDT, CDR2 YYEEEE. CDR3 length: 13 amino acids.

The chain has TRBV5-6 and TRBJ1-5; D might be TRBD1 (6 bases). Sequenced material: peripheral blood. This TCR was sampled from a man in his sixties with acute or convalescent COVID-19. The CDR3 sequence: CASSNRGNQPQHF. CDR3 coding DNA: TGTGCCAGCAGCAACAGGGGCAATCAGCCCCAGCATTTT.